This T cell receptor (beta chain) was captured by sequencing in a study of T cell repertoires in cytomegalovirus infection. TCRdb passed the reads through MiXCR, listing each CDR3 protein once. The table includes hundreds of thousands of distinct CDR3 sequences, roughly a third detected once. Study-level findings and limits: People with CMV and the relevant HLA were identified by cumulative public TCR beta family frequency.

The CDR3 is 13 amino acids. The ends lost 6 bases at V and 7 bases at J; junction bases unmatched: 12. Germline-derived CDR1 and CDR2 are SQVTM and ANQGSEA. In regard to this clonotype: Its antigen is not known.

The gene calls are TRBV29-1 and TRBJ2-7; 7 bases line up with TRBD1. The TCR comes from a human donor in good health (CMV status not recorded). Some clones in this sample may be carry-over from other donors' samples. Here the sequenced sample was cultured PBMCs, taken from culture after CMV antigen stimulation. The CDR3 sequence is CSVDPRQGGEQYF. The CDR3 DNA follows: TGCAGCGTCGACCCACGACAGGGTGGGGAGCAGTACTTC.